The clone carrying this T cell receptor (beta chain) was counted between two and nine times. The SP2 primer and nested alpha and beta constant region primers amplified ligated cDNA in four rounds. MiXCR was run by TCRdb on the UMI-ligation and nested PCR reads, yielding one entry per CDR3 protein. The repertoire holds around 35,000 distinct CDR3 sequences, with approximately 9.9% as singletons. The data derive from a study of naive and memory T cell subsets. The treatment: skin biopsy from PPD injection site in Mantoux-positive individual. A UMI-containing oligonucleotide was joined by 3' ligation to the TCR cDNA template. This CDR3 has 14 residues. Trimming removed 3 bases from V and 2 bases from J, with 9 bases in between. CDR1 SNHLY and CDR2 FYNNEI come from the germline V gene.

Sequenced here: skin, sampled from a tuberculin skin test site. The rearrangement links TRBV2 to TRBJ2-3; the D is unclear. The TCR comes from an adult in good health. CDR3 protein: CASSEEGYTDTQYF. The CDR3 DNA follows: TGTGCCAGCAGTGAGGAAGGTTACACAGATACGCAGTATTTT.